These 5 T cell receptor beta chains were all obtained from the same sample, sequenced in a study of T cells in Graves' hyperthyroidism and ophthalmopathy. Amplified regions were TCR beta CDR3 sequences from RNA transcripts. First-round RT-PCR targeting the TCR CDR3 was performed with the HTBI primer set. One entry per CDR3 protein, called by TCRdb with MiXCR from the multiplex PCR reads. The sample holds around 580,000 distinct CDR3 sequences, 46% seen once. The sequenced sample was peripheral blood or thyroid tissue (not recorded which). The receptors were sampled from a woman between 18 and 29 years old with Graves' hyperthyroidism.

This clonotype was detected ten times or more. CDR3: CASRQVFNQPQHF. CDR3 bases: TGTGCCAGCCGGCAGGTTTTCAATCAGCCCCAGCATTTT. The V call is TRBV2, the J call TRBJ1-5; no clear D. Germline values: CDR1 SNHLY, CDR2 FYNNEI. This CDR3 contains 13 residues. Trimming removed 8 bases at V and 3 bases at J, with 11 bases between.

This clonotype was seen ten or more times. The chain couples TRBV4-3 to TRBJ2-7; D uncertain. CDR1 and CDR2 (germline): LGHNA, YSLEER. Trimming pared 1 base from V and 5 bases from J, leaving 9 bases between. CDR3 length: 13 amino acids. The CDR3: CASSQAARHEQYF. CDR3 in DNA: TGCGCCAGCAGCCAAGCGGCCCGGCACGAGCAGTACTTC.

This clonotype was observed at least ten times. The chain combines TRBV11-2 with TRBJ2-7; unclear D gene. The CDR3 sequence is 14 residues long. Trimming removed 5 bases from V and 3 bases from J, with 14 bases in between. Germline V gene lookup returns CDR1 SGHAT and CDR2 FQNNGV. DNA for the CDR3: TGTGCCAGCAGCCCAAATCCTAGGAACTACGAGCAGTACTTC. Translated: CASSPNPRNYEQYF.

Of note for this clonotype: A junction boundary mismatches the germline segment, possibly from a read error. The gene calls are TRBV29-1 and TRBJ2-3, with 9 bases lining up with TRBD1. CDR1 is SQVTM, CDR2 ANQGSEA, per germline. The CDR3 has 13 residues. In nucleotides, the CDR3 is TGCAGCGTTGAAACAGGGGGCACGGATACGCAGTATTTT. It specifies CSVETGGTDTQYF.

This clonotype was counted at least ten times. CDR3 residues: CASSAISGTSSGANVLTF. Here the CDR3 DNA reads TGTGCCAGCAGCGCGATTAGCGGGACGAGCTCTGGGGCCAACGTCCTGACTTTC. This chain joins TRBV11-2 and TRBJ2-6; 8 positions match TRBD2. The CDR3 loop spans 18 amino acids. The V segment lost 5 bases and the J segment 0 bases; nucleotides outside the gene matches: 9. Germline values: CDR1 SGHAT, CDR2 FQNNGV.